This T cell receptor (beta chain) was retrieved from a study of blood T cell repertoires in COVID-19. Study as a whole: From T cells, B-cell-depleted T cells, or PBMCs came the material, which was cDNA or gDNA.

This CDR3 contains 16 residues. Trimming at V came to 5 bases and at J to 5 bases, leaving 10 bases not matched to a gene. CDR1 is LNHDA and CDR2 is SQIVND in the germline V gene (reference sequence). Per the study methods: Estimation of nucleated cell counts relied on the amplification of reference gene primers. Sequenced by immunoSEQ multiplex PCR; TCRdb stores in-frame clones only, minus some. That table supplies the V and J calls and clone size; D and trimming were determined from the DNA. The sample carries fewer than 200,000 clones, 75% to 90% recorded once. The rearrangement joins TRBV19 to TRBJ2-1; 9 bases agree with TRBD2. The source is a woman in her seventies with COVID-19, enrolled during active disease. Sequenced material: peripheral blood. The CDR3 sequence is CASSRAGTSYNNEQFF. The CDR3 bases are TGTGCCAGTAGTCGAGCCGGGACTAGCTATAACAATGAGCAGTTCTTC.